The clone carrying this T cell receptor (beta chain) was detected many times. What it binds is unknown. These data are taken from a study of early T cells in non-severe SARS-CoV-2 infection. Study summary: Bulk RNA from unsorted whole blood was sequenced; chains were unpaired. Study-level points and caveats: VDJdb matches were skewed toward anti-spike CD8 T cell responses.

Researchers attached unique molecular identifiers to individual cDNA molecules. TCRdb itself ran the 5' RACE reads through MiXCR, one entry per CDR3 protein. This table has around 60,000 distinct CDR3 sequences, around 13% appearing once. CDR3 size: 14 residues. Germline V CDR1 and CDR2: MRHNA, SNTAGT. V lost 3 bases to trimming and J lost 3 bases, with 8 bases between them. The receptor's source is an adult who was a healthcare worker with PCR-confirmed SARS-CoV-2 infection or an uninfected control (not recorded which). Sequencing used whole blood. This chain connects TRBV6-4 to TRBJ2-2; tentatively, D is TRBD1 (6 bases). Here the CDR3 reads CASSEKGDTGELFF. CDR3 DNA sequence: TGTGCCAGCAGTGAGAAGGGGGACACCGGGGAGCTGTTTTTT.